The following is a TCR beta chain sequence with its context. This record belongs to a study of blood T cell repertoires in COVID-19. In germline, CDR1 is SGHVS, CDR2 FNYEAQ. This CDR3 is built from 18 residues. Germline trimming cut 1 base from V and 5 bases from J; bases unmatched to any gene: 13. Methods used by the authors: Reference gene primer amplification yielded estimated nucleated cell counts. Repertoires were generated with immunoSEQ multiplex PCR, while TCRdb's copy carries only in-frame clones and drops some. The V and J calls and clone size come from that table; D and trimming were worked out from the DNA. The sample yields 150,000 to 200,000 clones, more than 90% seen once.

The rearrangement uses TRBV7-6 and TRBJ2-7, with 11 nucleotides matching TRBD1. The origin of this receptor is a man aged 60 to 69 with active or convalescent COVID-19. The sequenced material came from peripheral blood. The CDR3 reads CASSLVSGTGGTVNEQYF. The CDR3 nucleotides are TGTGCCAGCAGCTTAGTCTCCGGGACAGGGGGTACAGTTAACGAGCAGTACTTC.